The T cell receptor (beta chain) described here comes from a study of blood T cell repertoires in COVID-19. Across the whole study: The United States, Italy and Spain supplied acute and convalescent COVID-19 samples. Sources were T cells, B-cell-depleted T cells, or PBMCs; the material itself was cDNA or gDNA.

Per the authors' pipeline: It was from reference gene primer amplification that nucleated cell counts were estimated. The repertoire was sequenced with immunoSEQ multiplex PCR; TCRdb's copy has only in-frame clones and lacks some. From that table come the V and J calls and clone size; the DNA was used to work out D and trimming. The data hold 60,000 or so clones, with approximately 73% observed a single time. Germline V gene lookup returns CDR1 SQVTM and CDR2 ANQGSEA. The V and J ends lost 3 bases and 5 bases respectively, with 10 bases between them. This CDR3 has 12 amino acids. The sequenced material came from peripheral blood. This sequence was found in a woman aged 45-59 years with active or convalescent COVID-19. This chain connects TRBV29-1 to TRBJ1-2; a weak D match, TRBD1 (6 bases). CDR3 DNA sequence: TGCAGCGTTGACAGGGGAGATTATGGCTACACCTTC. Protein: CSVDRGDYGYTF.